This T cell receptor (beta chain) was captured in a study of T-cell reconstitution after alpha-beta-depleted transplantation in children. V was pared by 0 bases and J by 2 bases, with 9 bases of the junction left unmatched. This CDR3 comprises 17 residues. Germline CDR1 LGHNA, CDR2 YSLEER. This sample's TCRbeta library carried unique molecular identifier barcodes. TCRdb reanalysed the PCR reads using MiXCR and keeps one entry per CDR3 protein. This table holds about 360,000 distinct CDR3 sequences, roughly 15% found once. The TCR sequence derives from a human donor who donated a stem cell graft to a child with Fanconi anemia. The J gene is TRBJ1-2, the V gene TRBV4-3, with 7 bases that match TRBD1. The source material was PBMCs, sampled from the stem cell graft. CDR3 nucleotides: TGCGCCAGCAGCCAAGATCTTGGGGGACAGTTAAACTATGGCTACACCTTC. Translating it yields CASSQDLGGQLNYGYTF.